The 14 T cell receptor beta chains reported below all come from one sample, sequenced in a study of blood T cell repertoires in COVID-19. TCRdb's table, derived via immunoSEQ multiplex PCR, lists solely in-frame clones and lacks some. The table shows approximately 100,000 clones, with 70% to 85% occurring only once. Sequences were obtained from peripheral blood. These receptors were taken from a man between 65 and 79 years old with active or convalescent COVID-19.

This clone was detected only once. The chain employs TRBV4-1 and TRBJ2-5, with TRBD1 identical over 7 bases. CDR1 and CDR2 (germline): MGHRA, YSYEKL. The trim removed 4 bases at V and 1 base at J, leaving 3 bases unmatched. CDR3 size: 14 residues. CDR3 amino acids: CASSLGQVQETQYF. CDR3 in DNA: TGCGCCAGCAGCCTAGGACAGGTCCAAGAGACCCAGTACTTC.

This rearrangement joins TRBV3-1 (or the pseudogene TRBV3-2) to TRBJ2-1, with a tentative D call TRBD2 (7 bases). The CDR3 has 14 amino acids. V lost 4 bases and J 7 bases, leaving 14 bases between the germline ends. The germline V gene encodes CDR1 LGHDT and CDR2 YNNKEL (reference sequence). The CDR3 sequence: CASSRGGAGNEQFF. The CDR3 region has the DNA TGTGCCAGCAGCCGAGGGGGGGCTGGGAATGAGCAGTTCTTC.

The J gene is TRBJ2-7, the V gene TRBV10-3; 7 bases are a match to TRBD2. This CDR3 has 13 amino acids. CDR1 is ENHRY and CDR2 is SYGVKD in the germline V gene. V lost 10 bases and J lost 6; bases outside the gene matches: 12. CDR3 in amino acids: CATSTPGGLEQYF. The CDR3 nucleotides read TGTGCCACCTCGACGCCGGGAGGCCTCGAGCAGTACTTC.

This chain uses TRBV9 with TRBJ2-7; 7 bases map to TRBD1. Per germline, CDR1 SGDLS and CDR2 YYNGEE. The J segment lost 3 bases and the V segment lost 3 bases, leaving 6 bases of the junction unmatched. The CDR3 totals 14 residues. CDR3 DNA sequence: TGTGCCAGCAGCGCCGGTCAGGGGGACTACGAGCAGTACTTC. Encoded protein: CASSAGQGDYEQYF. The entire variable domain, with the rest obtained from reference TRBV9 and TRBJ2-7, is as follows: DSGVTQTPKHLITATGQRVTLRCSPRSGDLSVYWYQQSLDQGLQFLIQYYNGEERAKGNILERFSAQQFPDLHSELNLSSLELGDSALYFCASSAGQGDYEQYFGPGTRLTVT.

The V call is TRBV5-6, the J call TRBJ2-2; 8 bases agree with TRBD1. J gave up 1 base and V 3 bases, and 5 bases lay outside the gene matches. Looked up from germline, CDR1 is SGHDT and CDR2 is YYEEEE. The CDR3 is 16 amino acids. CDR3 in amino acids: CASSWAGQVNTGELFF. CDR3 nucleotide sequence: TGTGCCAGCAGCTGGGCGGGACAGGTGAACACCGGGGAGCTGTTTTTT.

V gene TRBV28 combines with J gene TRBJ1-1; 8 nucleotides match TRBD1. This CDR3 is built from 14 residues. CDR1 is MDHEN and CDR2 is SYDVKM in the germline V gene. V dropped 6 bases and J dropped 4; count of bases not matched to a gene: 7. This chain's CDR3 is CASSVDRGGTEAFF. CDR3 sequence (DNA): TGTGCCAGCAGCGTCGACAGGGGTGGCACTGAAGCTTTCTTT.

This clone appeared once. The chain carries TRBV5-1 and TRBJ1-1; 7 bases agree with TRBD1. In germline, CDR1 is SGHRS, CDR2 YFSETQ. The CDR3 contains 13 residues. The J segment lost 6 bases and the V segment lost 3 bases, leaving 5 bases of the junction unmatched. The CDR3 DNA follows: TGCGCCAGCAGCTCGGACAGGCATGCTGAAGCTTTCTTT. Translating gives CASSSDRHAEAFF.

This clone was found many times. The DNA for the CDR3 is TGCAGCGTTGAAGGGAGGGGTGTGAAGCAGTACTTC. It specifies CSVEGRGVKQYF. The chain couples TRBV29-1 to TRBJ2-7, with D maybe TRBD2 (6 bases). CDR1 and CDR2 (germline): SQVTM, ANQGSEA. The CDR3 has 12 residues. Trimming pared 1 base from V and 8 bases from J, leaving 12 bases between.

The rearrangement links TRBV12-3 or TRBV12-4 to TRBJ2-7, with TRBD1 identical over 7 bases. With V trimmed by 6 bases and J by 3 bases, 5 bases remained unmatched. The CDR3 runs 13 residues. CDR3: CASRKTGNYEQYF. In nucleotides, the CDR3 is TGTGCCAGCAGGAAGACAGGGAACTACGAGCAGTACTTC.

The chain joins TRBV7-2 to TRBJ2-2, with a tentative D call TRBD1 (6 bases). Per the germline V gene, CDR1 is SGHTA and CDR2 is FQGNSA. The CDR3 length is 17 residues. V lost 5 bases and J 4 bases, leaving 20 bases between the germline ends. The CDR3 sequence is CASSPSLVTGLTGELFF. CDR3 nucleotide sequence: TGTGCCAGCAGCCCTAGCCTAGTGACAGGACTCACCGGGGAGCTGTTTTTT.

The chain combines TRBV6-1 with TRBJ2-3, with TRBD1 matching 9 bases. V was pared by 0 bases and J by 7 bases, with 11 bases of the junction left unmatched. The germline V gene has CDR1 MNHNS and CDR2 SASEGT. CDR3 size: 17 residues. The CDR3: CASSEAPGQGGGYTQYF. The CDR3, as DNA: TGTGCCAGCAGTGAAGCCCCGGGACAGGGAGGAGGGTATACGCAGTATTTT.

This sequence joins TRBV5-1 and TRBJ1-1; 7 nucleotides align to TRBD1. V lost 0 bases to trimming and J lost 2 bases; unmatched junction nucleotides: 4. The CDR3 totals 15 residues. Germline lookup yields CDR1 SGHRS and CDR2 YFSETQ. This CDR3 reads CASSLDGQDNTEAFF. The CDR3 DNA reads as TGCGCCAGCAGCTTGGATGGACAGGATAACACTGAAGCTTTCTTT.

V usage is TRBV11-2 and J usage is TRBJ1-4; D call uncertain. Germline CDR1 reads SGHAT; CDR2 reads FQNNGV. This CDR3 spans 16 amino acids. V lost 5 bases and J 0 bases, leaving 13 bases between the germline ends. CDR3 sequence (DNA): TGTGCCAGCAGCCCCCAGCCAGCGGCAACTAATGAAAAACTGTTTTTT. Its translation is CASSPQPAATNEKLFF. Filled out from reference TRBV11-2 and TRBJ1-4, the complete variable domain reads EAGVAQSPRYKIIEKRQSVAFWCNPISGHATLYWYQQILGQGPKLLIQFQNNGVVDDSQLPKDRFSAERLKGVDSTLKIQPAKLEDSAVYLCASSPQPAATNEKLFFGSGTQLSVL.

CDR3 nucleotide sequence: TGCGCCAGCAAGATAGGACAGGCTAACAATGAGCAGTTCTTC. Translating it yields CASKIGQANNEQFF. This sequence joins TRBV5-1 and TRBJ2-1; the match to TRBD1 covers 7 bases. This CDR3 contains 14 residues. V trimming: 6 bases; J trimming: 5 bases; junction bases outside the gene matches: 8. Germline V CDR1 and CDR2: SGHRS, YFSETQ.